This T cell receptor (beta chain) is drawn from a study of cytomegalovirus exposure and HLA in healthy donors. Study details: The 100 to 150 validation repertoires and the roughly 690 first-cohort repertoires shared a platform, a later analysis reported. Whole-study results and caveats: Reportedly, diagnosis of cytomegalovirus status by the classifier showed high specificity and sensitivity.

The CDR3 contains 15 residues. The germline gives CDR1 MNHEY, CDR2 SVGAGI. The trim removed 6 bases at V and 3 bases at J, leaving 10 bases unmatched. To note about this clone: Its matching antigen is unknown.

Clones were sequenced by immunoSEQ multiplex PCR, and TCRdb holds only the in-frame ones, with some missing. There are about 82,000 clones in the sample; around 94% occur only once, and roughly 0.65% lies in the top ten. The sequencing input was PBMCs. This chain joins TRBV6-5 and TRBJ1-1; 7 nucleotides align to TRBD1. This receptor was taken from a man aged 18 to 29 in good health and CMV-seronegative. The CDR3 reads CASSPEDRFDTEAFF. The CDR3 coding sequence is TGTGCCAGCAGCCCCGAGGACAGGTTCGACACTGAAGCTTTCTTT.